This T cell receptor beta chain is from a study of identical twins. Looked up from germline, CDR1 is SGHAT and CDR2 is FQNNGV. Trimming removed 5 bases at V and 3 bases at J, with 16 bases between. The CDR3 totals 15 residues. TCRdb used MiXCR to reprocess the 5' RACE reads, holding one entry per CDR3 protein. This table holds some 900,000 distinct CDR3 sequences, around 12% found once. This clonotype was found a few times. Its specificity is unknown. Study-wide results and limits: Sequences that were beta out-of-frame showed weaker excess twin sharing. There were fewer insertions in abundant cord blood beta clonotypes, but memory repertoires showed no such pattern. Models, which agreed with sharing between unrelated individuals, nonetheless underestimated the out-of-frame TCR alpha sharing seen in monozygotic twins.

All donors were healthy, and all were Caucasian. These data also formed part of another study, on yellow fever vaccine responses in identical twins.

The chain carries TRBV11-2 and TRBJ2-5, with D tentatively TRBD2 (5 bases). The specimen was PBMCs. This TCR came from a woman aged 18-29 years in good health. In DNA form, the CDR3 reads TGTGCCAGCAGCGAATCTGCGGGCCTTAAAGAGACCCAGTACTTC. The encoded protein is CASSESAGLKETQYF.